This TCR beta chain was obtained from a study of blood T cell repertoires in COVID-19. CDR1 and CDR2 from the germline V gene are MGHRA and YSYEKL. The CDR3 is made up of 15 amino acids. The germline V and J ends were trimmed by 5 bases and 0 bases, with 14 bases remaining between them. The protocol was immunoSEQ multiplex PCR, while the TCRdb copy is restricted to in-frame clones and leaves out a portion. The sample shows about 120,000 clones, about 74% of them seen only once. Material for sequencing was peripheral blood. This rearrangement joins TRBV4-1 to TRBJ2-7, with D tentatively TRBD1 (6 bases). The TCR originated in a human donor in a cohort sampled during active COVID-19. DNA for the CDR3: TGCGCCAGCAGCAACCCCCAGACAGGCTCCTACGAGCAGTACTTC. Protein product: CASSNPQTGSYEQYF.